The 5 T cell receptor beta chains in this list originate from one sample, sequenced in a study of cytomegalovirus exposure and HLA in healthy donors. Both 60 Vbeta primers and 13 Jbeta primers went into the PCR. Method: immunoSEQ multiplex PCR; TCRdb's copy keeps in-frame clones and lacks some. The data hold some 90,000 clones, with around four fifths observed a single time. The sequenced sample was PBMCs. These receptor sequences come from a woman between 35 and 50 years old in good health and CMV-seronegative.

The chain joins TRBV10-3 to TRBJ2-7, with TRBD1 matching over 10 bases. From germline, CDR1 is ENHRY and CDR2 SYGVKD. V trimming: 9 bases; J trimming: 5 bases; junction bases outside the gene matches: 7. The CDR3 spans 13 residues. CDR3 protein: CAIRDRGRNEQYF. CDR3 nucleotides: TGTGCCATAAGGGACAGGGGCAGGAACGAGCAGTACTTC.

The gene calls are TRBV7-2 and TRBJ1-3, with 7 bases fitting TRBD1. The germline V gene encodes CDR1 SGHTA and CDR2 FQGNSA. V shed 3 bases, J shed 4 bases, and the junction held 6 bases outside the gene matches. The CDR3 spans 15 residues. The CDR3 DNA reads as TGTGCCAGCAGCTTCAAACAGGGGAGAGGAAACACCATATATTTT. Amino acid sequence: CASSFKQGRGNTIYF.

The chain joins TRBV23-1 to TRBJ1-2; D call uncertain. TRBV23-1 is an ORF; its function is uncertain. The CDR3 runs to 17 residues. Trimming shortened V by 6 bases and J by 4 bases, and 24 bases separated the two germline ends. CDR3 sequence: CASRTSHPASRAYGYTF. The DNA for the CDR3 is TGCGCCAGCAGAACATCTCACCCGGCCTCGAGGGCCTATGGCTACACCTTC.

This clone occurred once. The chain joins TRBV19 to TRBJ2-1; weak D call: TRBD2 (5 bases). The germline gives CDR1 LNHDA, CDR2 SQIVND (reference sequence). This CDR3 spans 12 amino acids. V was shortened by 1 base and J by 13 bases, with 11 bases between the two germline ends. CDR3 in amino acids: CASSIGGIGQFF. The CDR3 nucleotides read TGTGCCAGTAGTATAGGAGGGATTGGACAGTTCTTC.

This clone has just a few counts. The J gene is TRBJ2-3, the V gene TRBV5-1; D unclear. The CDR3 contains 14 residues. V dropped 1 base and J dropped 2 bases, with 8 bases sitting between them. Germline CDR1 is SGHRS and CDR2 is YFSETQ. The DNA for the CDR3 is TGCGCCAGCAGCTTGCTACTGTACACAGATACGCAGTATTTT. Amino acids: CASSLLLYTDTQYF.